Given below is one T cell receptor beta chain in context. Antiretroviral therapy had run roughly three months, about 14 weeks, before follow-up blood collection. All unsorted peripheral T cells were captured because whole blood was used without fractionation. Reverse transcription used 450 to 550 ng RNA and constant-region primers for alpha and beta. Each of the alpha and beta chains got its own library through chain-specific third strand synthesis with indices. TCRdb passed the 5' RACE reads through MiXCR, listing each CDR3 protein once. Here the sample spans roughly 4,000 distinct CDR3 sequences, roughly 8% being singletons. This sample was taken from a study of HIV-infected patients and healthy controls. This sequence was found in an adult with HIV infection. The sequences come from blood, collected during antiretroviral therapy.

CDR3 protein: CASSVRGGGTDTQYF. The CDR3 DNA reads as TGTGCCAGCAGCGTCAGGGGGGGCGGTACAGATACGCAGTATTTT. This chain joins TRBV9 and TRBJ2-3; either TRBD1 or TRBD2 may fit D (7 bases each). V lost 2 bases and J lost 3, with 13 bases in between. The germline V gene has CDR1 SGDLS and CDR2 YYNGEE. The CDR3 is 15 residues long.